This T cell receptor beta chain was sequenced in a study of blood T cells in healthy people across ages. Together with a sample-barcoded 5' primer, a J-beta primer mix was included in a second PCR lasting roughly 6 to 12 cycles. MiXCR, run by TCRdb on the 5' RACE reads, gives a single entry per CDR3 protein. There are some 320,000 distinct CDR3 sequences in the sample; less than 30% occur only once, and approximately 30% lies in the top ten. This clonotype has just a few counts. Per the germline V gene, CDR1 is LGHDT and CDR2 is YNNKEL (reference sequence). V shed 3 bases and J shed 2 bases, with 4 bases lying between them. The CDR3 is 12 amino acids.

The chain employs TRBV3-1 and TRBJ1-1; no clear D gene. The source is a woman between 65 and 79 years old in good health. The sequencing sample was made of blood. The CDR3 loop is CASSHLNTEAFF. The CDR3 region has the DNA TGTGCCAGCAGCCACCTAAACACTGAAGCTTTCTTT.